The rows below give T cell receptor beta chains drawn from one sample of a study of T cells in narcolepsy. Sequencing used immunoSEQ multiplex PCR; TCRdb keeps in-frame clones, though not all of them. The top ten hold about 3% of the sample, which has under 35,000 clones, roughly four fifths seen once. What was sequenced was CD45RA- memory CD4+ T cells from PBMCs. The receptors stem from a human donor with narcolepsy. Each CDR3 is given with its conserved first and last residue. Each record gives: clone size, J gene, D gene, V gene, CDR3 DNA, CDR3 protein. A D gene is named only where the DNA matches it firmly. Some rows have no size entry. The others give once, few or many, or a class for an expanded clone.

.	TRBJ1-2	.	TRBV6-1	TGTGCCAGCAGTGTCAGCCTCCTCTATGGCTACACCTTC	CASSVSLLYGYTF
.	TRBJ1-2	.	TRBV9	TGTGCCAGCAGCAGTGGGGGAGGGGACTATGGCTACACCTTC	CASSSGGGDYGYTF
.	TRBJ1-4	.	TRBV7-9	TGTGCCAGCAGCCCTTGGGGGACTAATGAAAAACTGTTTTTT	CASSPWGTNEKLFF
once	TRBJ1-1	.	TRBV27	TGTGCCAGCAGTCCCGGCACAGTGAATGAAGCTTTCTTT	CASSPGTVNEAFF
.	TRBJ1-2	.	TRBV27	TGTGCCAGCAGTTTATTCGGCTACACCTTC	CASSLFGYTF
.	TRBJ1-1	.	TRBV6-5	TGTGCCAGCAGTGCCATGGACAGACCGAACACTGAAGCTTTCTTT	CASSAMDRPNTEAFF
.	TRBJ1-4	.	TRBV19	TGTGCCAGTAGTACTCAGACGGCCGGTCCTATCGCTAATGAAAAACTGTTTTTT	CASSTQTAGPIANEKLFF
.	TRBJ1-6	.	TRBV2	TGTGCCAGCGCCGGGCGGTCCTATAATTCACCCCTCCACTTT	CASAGRSYNSPLHF
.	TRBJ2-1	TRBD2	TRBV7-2	TGTGCCAGCAGCTTAGGTAGCGGGCCCTACAATGAGCAGTTCTTC	CASSLGSGPYNEQFF
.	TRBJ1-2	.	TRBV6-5	TGTGCCAGCGGTCAGGGAGGGCCCTACACCTTC	CASGQGGPYTF
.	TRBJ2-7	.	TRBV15	TGTGCCACCAGCAGAGAGCAGGGAGGCTACGAGCAGTACTTC	CATSREQGGYEQYF
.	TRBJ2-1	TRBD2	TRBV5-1	TGCGCCAGCAGCTTGGACGGTAGCGGGGGCCTCAGGGAGCAGTTCTTC	CASSLDGSGGLREQFF
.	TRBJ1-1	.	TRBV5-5	TGTGCCAGCAGCTTCCCGACAGGCGGGAGGAACACTGAAGCTTTCTTT	CASSFPTGGRNTEAFF
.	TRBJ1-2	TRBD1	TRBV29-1	TGCAGCGTTCAAAAAGGGGGCGCGATTGGCTACACCTTC	CSVQKGGAIGYTF
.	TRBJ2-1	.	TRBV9	TGTGCCAGCAGCTCGAGCGGTAAAGAATACAATGAGCAGTTCTTC	CASSSSGKEYNEQFF
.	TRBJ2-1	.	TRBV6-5	TGTGCCAGCAGTTACATGAGGGCAGGGAGTAACAATGAGCAGTTCTTC	CASSYMRAGSNNEQFF
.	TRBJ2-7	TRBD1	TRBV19	TGTGCCAGTAAACATTGGGACAGCTTTTCCTACGAGCAGTACTTC	CASKHWDSFSYEQYF
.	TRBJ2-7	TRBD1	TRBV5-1	TGCGCCAGCAGCTCCAGGGGGCAGGGGGTCGAGCAGTACTTC	CASSSRGQGVEQYF
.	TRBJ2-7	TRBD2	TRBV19	TGTGCCACCGCGGGGGGTCCTTCCTACGAGCAGTACTTC	CATAGGPSYEQYF
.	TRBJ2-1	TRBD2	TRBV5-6	TGTGCCAGCAGCTTTACTAGCGGGGCGTCCAATGAGCAGTTCTTC	CASSFTSGASNEQFF
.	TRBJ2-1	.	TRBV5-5	TGTGCCAGCAGCTTGGTCGACGAGCAGTTCTTC	CASSLVDEQFF
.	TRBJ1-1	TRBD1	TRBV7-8	TGTGCCAGCAGCCAGGGACAGGGAATTACTGAAGCTTTCTTT	CASSQGQGITEAFF
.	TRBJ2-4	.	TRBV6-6	TGTGCCAGCAGTTACTCCGGACAGATAGAAAACATTCAGTACTTC	CASSYSGQIENIQYF
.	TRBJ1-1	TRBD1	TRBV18	TGTGCCAGCTCACCTACCGGGACAGGGATCGAAGACACTGAAGCTTTCTTT	CASSPTGTGIEDTEAFF
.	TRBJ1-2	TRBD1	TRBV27	TGTGCCAGCAGTTCCGCCGGGACAGACTATGGCTACACCTTC	CASSSAGTDYGYTF
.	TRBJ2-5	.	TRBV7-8	TGTGCCAGCAGCTTAGTAGGCCAGCGAGAGACCCAGTACTTC	CASSLVGQRETQYF
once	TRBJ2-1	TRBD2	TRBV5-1	TGCGCCAGCAGCTTCGGACTAGCGGGGGGTGAGCAGTTCTTC	CASSFGLAGGEQFF
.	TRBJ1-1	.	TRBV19	TGTGCCATACAAATACAGGGCCCGGGGATGAACACTGAAGCTTTCTTT	CAIQIQGPGMNTEAFF
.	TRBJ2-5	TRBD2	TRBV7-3	TGTGCCAGCAGCTCCCAACCAGCGGGGGGTAGGGAGACCCAGTACTTC	CASSSQPAGGRETQYF